Below are 23 T cell receptor beta chains sequenced from a single sample in a study of shared clonotypes between healthy human individuals. Naive CD8 cells comprised CD45RO-negative, CCR7-positively selected cells, excluding terminally differentiated effector memory CD45RA+ cells. Profiling relied on immunoSEQ multiplex PCR, and the TCRdb table lists in-frame clones only, not all of them. This sample carries about 2.2 million clones, 90% to 95% of them seen once, and the ten largest clones take around 1.7%. Material for sequencing was naive CD8+ T cells from PBMCs. These receptors all come from a man between 18 and 35 years old in good health. Some clones in this sample may be carry-over from other donors' samples.

Written as DNA, the CDR3 is TGTGCCAGCAGCTTAGACCCCTCGGGGGTTAGCTCCTACAATGAGCAGTTCTTC. It codes for CASSLDPSGVSSYNEQFF. V gene TRBV7-6 combines with J gene TRBJ2-1, with D perhaps TRBD2 (6 bases). The CDR3 runs to 18 residues. In germline, CDR1 is SGHVS, CDR2 FNYEAQ. V shed 1 base and J shed 0 bases, with 16 bases lying between them. Looking up the rest from reference TRBV7-6 and TRBJ2-1 gives the full variable domain: GAGVSQSPRYKVTKRGQDVALRCDPISGHVSLYWYRQALGQGPEFLTYFNYEAQQDKSGLPNDRFSAERPEGSISTLTIQRTEQRDSAMYRCASSLDPSGVSSYNEQFFGPGTRLTVL.

This chain connects TRBV19 to TRBJ2-1, with D possibly matching TRBD1 (6 bases). There are 13 residues in the CDR3. V lost 9 bases and J 2 bases, leaving 11 bases between the germline ends. Germline V gene lookup returns CDR1 LNHDA and CDR2 SQIVND (reference sequence). The CDR3 loop is CASRDRTYNEQFF. As DNA, the CDR3 is TGTGCCAGCAGAGACAGGACCTACAATGAGCAGTTCTTC.

The chain carries TRBV5-1 and TRBJ2-7; D may be TRBD1 or TRBD2 (7 bases each). Trimming shortened V by 7 bases and J by 2 bases, and 16 bases separated the two germline ends. CDR3 length: 14 residues. Per germline, CDR1 SGHRS and CDR2 YFSETQ. The CDR3 nucleotides are TGCGCCAGCGCGGGGGACAGAATGACCTACGAGCAGTACTTC. It codes for CASAGDRMTYEQYF. The whole variable domain, remainder taken from reference TRBV5-1 and TRBJ2-7, is KAGVTQTPRYLIKTRGQQVTLSCSPISGHRSVSWYQQTPGQGLQFLFEYFSETQRNKGNFPGRFSGRQFSNSRSEMNVSTLELGDSALYLCASAGDRMTYEQYFGPGTRLTVT.

The chain is built from TRBV6-5 and TRBJ2-7; D ambiguous. Germline V gene lookup returns CDR1 MNHEY and CDR2 SVGAGI. The CDR3 covers 13 residues. Trimming pared 10 bases from V and 6 bases from J, leaving 19 bases between. The CDR3 sequence: CAIRETPRGEQYF. The CDR3 DNA follows: TGTGCCATTAGAGAGACCCCCCGCGGCGAGCAGTACTTC.

V and J are TRBV9 and TRBJ2-7; 8 bases line up with TRBD1. The V segment lost 2 bases and the J segment 3 bases; nucleotides outside the gene matches: 7. The germline gives CDR1 SGDLS, CDR2 YYNGEE. The CDR3 covers 15 residues. CDR3 region: CASSVTGAPYYEQYF. As DNA, the CDR3 is TGTGCCAGCAGCGTGACAGGGGCTCCTTACTACGAGCAGTACTTC.

The rearrangement uses TRBV9 and TRBJ2-7, with D possibly TRBD1 on 7 matching bases. Between the trimmed V and J ends, which lost 0 bases and 5 bases, there was a span of 18 bases. The CDR3 runs to 16 residues. CDR1 SGDLS and CDR2 YYNGEE come from the germline V gene. DNA for the CDR3: TGTGCCAGCAGCGTAGGGGGCGGGACAGACAATGACGAGCAGTACTTC. It is translated as CASSVGGGTDNDEQYF. The full variable domain, its missing parts supplied by reference TRBV9 and TRBJ2-7, is DSGVTQTPKHLITATGQRVTLRCSPRSGDLSVYWYQQSLDQGLQFLIQYYNGEERAKGNILERFSAQQFPDLHSELNLSSLELGDSALYFCASSVGGGTDNDEQYFGPGTRLTVT.

The genes are TRBV23-1 and TRBJ2-7, with D uncertain. TRBV23-1 falls under the ORF class, with uncertain function. The CDR3 length is 15 residues. V was trimmed by 2 bases and J by 0 bases, leaving 11 bases between them. The DNA of the CDR3 is TGCGCCAGCAGTCAAGCCGACGGAATCTCCTACGAGCAGTACTTC. It translates to CASSQADGISYEQYF.

Concerning this clone itself: Other nucleotide sequences in the sample specify the same CDR3. This sequence joins TRBV29-1 and TRBJ2-5; no firm D call. The CDR3 is made up of 11 amino acids. Germline lookup yields CDR1 SQVTM and CDR2 ANQGSEA. Trimming removed 6 bases at V and 2 bases at J, with 7 bases between. CDR3 nucleotides: TGCAGCGTGTGGGTACAAGAGACCCAGTACTTC. It is translated as CSVWVQETQYF.

The rearrangement links TRBV6-6 to TRBJ1-5, with D uncertain. The CDR3 loop spans 15 amino acids. Between the trimmed V and J ends, which lost 3 bases and 0 bases, there was a span of 9 bases. Germline loops: CDR1 MNHNY, CDR2 SVGAGI (reference sequence). The CDR3 is CASSYGSRSNQPQHF. The CDR3 nucleotides are TGTGCCAGCAGTTATGGTAGCCGTAGCAATCAGCCCCAGCATTTT.

The chain carries TRBV27 and TRBJ2-7, with 11 bases that match TRBD2. This CDR3 has 16 amino acids. Per germline, CDR1 MNHEY and CDR2 SMNVEV (reference sequence). V lost 5 bases, J lost 5 bases, and 11 bases stayed unmatched. CDR3 residues: CASSPSGRYSFDEQYF. The CDR3 nucleotides read TGTGCCAGCAGTCCTAGCGGGAGGTACTCCTTCGACGAGCAGTACTTC.

This CDR3 is CASAVLQAQETQYF. The CDR3 region has the DNA TGCGCCAGCGCGGTTTTACAGGCCCAAGAGACCCAGTACTTC. The chain couples TRBV10-2 to TRBJ2-5; the D gene is possibly TRBD1 (5 bases). The V end was cut by 8 bases, the J end by 1 base, with 14 bases between. Germline V gene data show CDR1 as WSHSY and CDR2 as SAAADI. The CDR3 extends over 14 amino acids.

This clone is a singleton in its sample. The V and J genes are TRBV27 and TRBJ2-7, with 11 bases fitting TRBD2. Per germline, CDR1 MNHEY and CDR2 SMNVEV (reference sequence). The CDR3 sequence is 16 residues long. J was trimmed by 7 bases and V by 10 bases; bases with no gene match: 18. CDR3 DNA sequence: TGTGCCACGTATAAGGGTCTCGGGACTAGCGGTGAAGAGCAGTACTTC. This translates into CATYKGLGTSGEEQYF.

V and J are TRBV4-1 and TRBJ2-7; possibly TRBD1 for D (5 bases). This CDR3 region has 16 residues. Trimming pared 3 bases from V and 0 bases from J, leaving 15 bases between. Looked up from germline, CDR1 is MGHRA and CDR2 is YSYEKL. This chain's CDR3 is CASSHPDSLSSYEQYF. The CDR3 DNA follows: TGCGCCAGCAGCCATCCAGACAGCCTGAGCTCCTACGAGCAGTACTTC.

Here the CDR3 DNA reads TGTGCCAGCAGCGCGTACCGGGCAGATACGCAGTATTTT. Translated: CASSAYRADTQYF. V usage is TRBV9 and J usage is TRBJ2-3; no clear D. CDR1 is SGDLS, CDR2 YYNGEE, per germline. This CDR3 has 13 amino acids. V was cut by 3 bases and J by 4 bases, with 9 bases left in between.

About this clone itself: Other DNA sequences in the same sample also yield this CDR3. The V and J genes are TRBV14 and TRBJ1-4; 7 bases map to TRBD1. CDR3 length equals 13 residues. Trimming took 4 bases from V and 8 from J; bases not matched to a gene: 4. The germline V gene has CDR1 SGHDN and CDR2 FVKESK. The CDR3 loop reads CASSLSRGEKLFF. The CDR3 DNA reads as TGTGCCAGCAGCCTGAGCAGGGGGGAAAAACTGTTTTTT.

This chain joins TRBV5-4 and TRBJ2-7; D is undetermined. The CDR3 is 14 amino acids. The V end was cut by 4 bases, the J end by 0 bases, with 11 bases between. Germline V CDR1 and CDR2: SGHNT, YYREEE (reference sequence). In nucleotides, the CDR3 is TGTGCCAGCAGCCATTCTTGGACCTCCTACGAGCAGTACTTC. Its translation is CASSHSWTSYEQYF.

The rearrangement links TRBV4-3 to TRBJ2-3; no definite D call. Germline loops: CDR1 LGHNA, CDR2 YSLEER. The CDR3 has 17 amino acids. Trimming cost V 1 base and J 3 bases, with 17 bases left between them. The CDR3 loop is CASSQVWLSGSTDTQYF. The CDR3 DNA follows: TGCGCCAGCAGCCAAGTCTGGCTGAGTGGGTCGACAGATACGCAGTATTTT.

The chain uses TRBV4-3 and TRBJ1-4; D unresolved. The length of the CDR3 is 15 residues. Germline values: CDR1 LGHNA, CDR2 YSLEER. V lost 7 bases, J lost 5 bases, and 17 bases lay in between. The CDR3 nucleotides are TGCGCCAGCACCCCAGGACGAGCCCCCAATGAAAAACTGTTTTTT. It encodes CASTPGRAPNEKLFF.

The chain has TRBV7-3 and TRBJ2-1, with TRBD2 matching 9 bases. There are 15 residues in the CDR3. The V and J ends lost 4 bases and 4 bases, in that order; junction bases with no gene match: 5. Germline CDR1 reads SGHTA; CDR2 reads FQGTGA. This CDR3 reads CASSWGAGGYNEQFF. CDR3 coding DNA: TGTGCCAGCAGCTGGGGAGCGGGAGGATACAATGAGCAGTTCTTC.

This rearrangement joins TRBV29-1 to TRBJ2-1, with 11 nucleotides matching TRBD1. CDR3 length: 15 amino acids. Germline V CDR1 and CDR2: SQVTM, ANQGSEA. Trimming at V came to 8 bases and at J to 7 bases, leaving 13 bases not matched to a gene. CDR3 coding DNA: TGCAGCATCGTGCCGGGACAGGGGGGACTTAATGAGCAGTTCTTC. Its protein product is CSIVPGQGGLNEQFF.

The chain has TRBV28 and TRBJ1-3, with D unclear. V was cut by 6 bases and J by 0 bases, with 12 bases left in between. The CDR3 sequence is 15 residues long. CDR1 and CDR2 (germline): MDHEN, SYDVKM. CDR3 DNA sequence: TGTGCCAGCAGAGACGGCCAGCTCTCTGGAAACACCATATATTTT. Residues: CASRDGQLSGNTIYF.

This clone was counted a single time. The rearrangement joins TRBV28 to TRBJ1-1, with unresolved D. The germline V and J ends were trimmed by 4 bases and 3 bases, with 9 bases remaining between them. The CDR3 covers 13 residues. The germline V gene encodes CDR1 MDHEN and CDR2 SYDVKM. This chain's CDR3 is CASSSPEDTEAFF. The CDR3 DNA sequence: TGTGCCAGCAGTTCCCCGGAGGACACTGAAGCTTTCTTT.

The rearrangement links TRBV19 to TRBJ1-2; TRBD1 aligns across 8 bases. The V gene end was trimmed by 7 bases and the J gene end by 1 base; junction bases not matched to a gene: 8. This CDR3 is built from 15 residues. Germline loops: CDR1 LNHDA, CDR2 SQIVND (reference sequence). This chain's CDR3 is CASIPDRGHNYGYTF. CDR3 DNA sequence: TGTGCCAGTATCCCAGACAGGGGTCATAACTATGGCTACACCTTC.